The 20 T cell receptor beta chains below were found in one sample sequenced in a study of cytomegalovirus exposure and HLA in healthy donors. TCRdb keeps only in-frame clones here, not all; method: immunoSEQ multiplex PCR. The table includes around 120,000 clones, around 88% detected once. Sequencing input: PBMCs. Every receptor here comes from a man aged 18 to 29 in good health and CMV-seronegative.

The chain carries TRBV2 and TRBJ2-5, with TRBD1 matching 10 bases. The CDR3 spans 14 residues. Germline CDR1 reads SNHLY; CDR2 reads FYNNEI. V dropped 8 bases and J dropped 9; count of bases not matched to a gene: 12. CDR3 nucleotide sequence: TGTGCCAGCCACCGGGACAGGGGCGAAGGGGCCCAGTACTTC. The encoded protein is CASHRDRGEGAQYF.

The chain joins TRBV4-1 to TRBJ1-5; D is unresolved. Germline CDR1 is MGHRA and CDR2 is YSYEKL. There are 13 residues in the CDR3. Trimming pared 2 bases from V and 6 bases from J, leaving 8 bases between. The DNA for the CDR3 is TGCGCCAGCAGCCAACCCTCGGGTCAGCCCCAGCATTTT. Amino acids: CASSQPSGQPQHF.

This rearrangement joins TRBV19 to TRBJ1-2, with no clear D. Germline CDR1 reads LNHDA; CDR2 reads SQIVND (reference sequence). The CDR3 runs to 13 residues. The V gene lost 3 bases and the J gene lost 7 bases, with 12 bases spanning the gap. Written as DNA, the CDR3 is TGTGCCAGTAGTATTGTGGCGGGCTCTGGCTACACCTTC. It yields the protein CASSIVAGSGYTF.

As to this clone: Additional DNA sequences in this sample encode the identical CDR3. CDR3: CASSPPWDTYEQYF. The CDR3 nucleotides read TGTGCCAGCTCACCACCTTGGGACACCTACGAGCAGTACTTC. J is TRBJ2-7 and V is TRBV18, with D perhaps TRBD1 (6 bases). The CDR3 length is 14 residues. V dropped 0 bases and J dropped 2 bases, with 8 bases sitting between them. Germline V gives CDR1 KGHSH, CDR2 LQKENI.

Details on this clone: One junction end disagrees with the germline gene, perhaps due to a read error. The genes are TRBV7-8 and TRBJ2-1; a possible D gene is TRBD2 (5 bases). The CDR3 is made up of 16 amino acids. Germline lookup yields CDR1 SGHVS and CDR2 FQNEAQ. The CDR3 DNA reads as TGTGCCAGCAGCATAGCGAGAGGGAGAAGGGCCAATGAGCAGTTCTTC. Amino acid sequence: CASSIARGRRANEQFF.

V usage is TRBV7-2 and J usage is TRBJ2-1; maybe TRBD2 (6 bases). Trimming pared 0 bases from V and 8 bases from J, leaving 11 bases between. Germline CDR1 is SGHTA and CDR2 is FQGNSA. CDR3 length: 14 amino acids. The CDR3 DNA follows: TGTGCCAGCAGCTTAGCCCGGGAGAGGGATGAGCAGTTCTTC. Translation gives CASSLARERDEQFF. Full variable domain (rest looked up from reference TRBV7-2 and TRBJ2-1): GAGVSQSPSNKVTEKGKDVELRCDPISGHTALYWYRQSLGQGLEFLIYFQGNSAPDKSGLPSDRFSAERTGGSVSTLTIQRTQQEDSAVYLCASSLARERDEQFFGPGTRLTVL.

The chain links TRBV19 to TRBJ2-7; 10 nucleotides line up with TRBD2. CDR1 is LNHDA and CDR2 is SQIVND in the germline V gene (reference sequence). J was trimmed by 2 bases and V by 5 bases; bases with no gene match: 6. This CDR3 contains 15 residues. CDR3 sequence (DNA): TGTGCCAGTAGTCCCCGGACTAGCGGAACCTACGAGCAGTACTTC. Translated, it gives CASSPRTSGTYEQYF.

V usage is TRBV5-1 and J usage is TRBJ1-1; 8 bases line up with TRBD1. Germline V CDR1 and CDR2: SGHRS, YFSETQ. CDR3 length: 15 residues. V lost 4 bases, J lost 2 bases, and 7 bases stayed unmatched. CDR3 amino acids: CASSKQGGDNTEAFF. As DNA, the CDR3 is TGCGCCAGCAGCAAACAGGGGGGGGACAACACTGAAGCTTTCTTT. The whole variable domain, filled in from reference TRBV5-1 and TRBJ1-1, reads KAGVTQTPRYLIKTRGQQVTLSCSPISGHRSVSWYQQTPGQGLQFLFEYFSETQRNKGNFPGRFSGRQFSNSRSEMNVSTLELGDSALYLCASSKQGGDNTEAFFGQGTRLTVV.

This chain joins TRBV7-9 and TRBJ2-7; D is unresolved. Trimming took off 1 base at V and 5 bases at J, with 6 bases between the two ends. The CDR3 is 12 residues long. CDR1 and CDR2 from the germline V gene are SEHNR and FQNEAQ (reference sequence). This CDR3 is CASSLVDNEQYF. In DNA form, the CDR3 reads TGTGCCAGCAGCTTAGTAGACAACGAGCAGTACTTC.

The chain links TRBV7-2 to TRBJ1-1; 7 bases are shared with TRBD1. The CDR3 is made up of 14 amino acids. In germline, CDR1 is SGHTA, CDR2 FQGNSA. Trimming took 4 bases from V and 3 from J; bases not matched to a gene: 5. CDR3 region: CASSSQGVDTEAFF. CDR3 coding DNA: TGTGCCAGCAGCTCCCAGGGGGTAGACACTGAAGCTTTCTTT.

This chain links TRBV19 with TRBJ1-3, with a possible D match to TRBD1 (5 bases). V lost 2 bases to trimming and J lost 0 bases, with 14 bases between them. The length of the CDR3 is 17 residues. The germline CDR1 and CDR2 sequences are LNHDA and SQIVND (reference sequence). The DNA for the CDR3 is TGTGCCAGTAGTATACTCCCAGGGACTCCCTCTGGAAACACCATATATTTT. This gives the protein CASSILPGTPSGNTIYF.

The V call is TRBV27, the J call TRBJ1-3; 9 bases line up with TRBD1. Germline CDR1 reads MNHEY; CDR2 reads SMNVEV (reference sequence). This CDR3 is 15 amino acids long. Unmatched junction bases numbered 4, after V lost 5 bases and J lost 2 bases. The CDR3 DNA reads as TGTGCCAGCAGTCTACAGGGGGCGCCTGGAAACACCATATATTTT. Its protein is CASSLQGAPGNTIYF.

The V gene is TRBV30, the J gene TRBJ1-4; 11 bases match TRBD1. V lost 4 bases, J lost 11 bases, and 6 bases stayed unmatched. CDR3 length: 13 residues. Germline lookup yields CDR1 GTSNPN and CDR2 SVGIG (reference sequence). The CDR3 here is CAWTGQGAGKLFF. The CDR3 DNA follows: TGTGCCTGGACTGGACAGGGGGCAGGTAAACTGTTTTTT.

This clone has only a few counts. This chain connects TRBV4-2 to TRBJ1-5; D may be TRBD1 (5 bases). The CDR3 extends over 13 amino acids. Trimming removed 1 base at V and 6 bases at J, with 7 bases between. The germline gives CDR1 LGHNA, CDR2 YNFKEQ. The chain's CDR3 is CASSQVGGQPQHF. DNA for the CDR3: TGTGCCAGCAGCCAAGTGGGGGGTCAGCCCCAGCATTTT.

This chain uses TRBV7-8 with TRBJ1-1; D gene uncertain. The CDR3 has 16 amino acids. The germline V gene has CDR1 SGHVS and CDR2 FQNEAQ. Trimming took off 5 bases at V and 4 bases at J, with 20 bases between the two ends. The CDR3 DNA reads TGTGCCAGCAGCAATCCCGACACCCCTGTTAGCACTGAAGCTTTCTTT. It yields the protein CASSNPDTPVSTEAFF.

The chain uses TRBV18 and TRBJ2-5; the match to TRBD2 covers 7 bases. Germline V gene lookup returns CDR1 KGHSH and CDR2 LQKENI. V shed 1 base, J shed 2 bases, and the junction held 7 bases outside the gene matches. The length of the CDR3 is 16 residues. The CDR3 DNA reads as TGTGCCAGCTCACCACGGGTCGGGGGGAATCAAGAGACCCAGTACTTC. The encoded protein is CASSPRVGGNQETQYF.

In DNA, the CDR3 is TGTGCCAGCAGCTTAGCGGGGCAGGGAGGGACTGAAGCTTTCTTT. As protein: CASSLAGQGGTEAFF. This rearrangement joins TRBV11-1 to TRBJ1-1; possible D gene TRBD1, 5 bases. The CDR3 has 15 amino acids. Trimming took off 0 bases at V and 5 bases at J, with 13 bases between the two ends. The germline V gene encodes CDR1 SGHAT and CDR2 FQDESV (reference sequence).

This chain joins TRBV9 and TRBJ2-2, with a tentative D call TRBD2 (5 bases). Between the trimmed V and J ends, which lost 4 bases and 3 bases, there was a span of 16 bases. The CDR3 runs to 16 residues. Germline V gene sequence: CDR1 SGDLS, CDR2 YYNGEE. CDR3 DNA sequence: TGTGCCAGCAGCTCCCCGGATAGCGAGTACACCGGGGAGCTGTTTTTT. Residues: CASSSPDSEYTGELFF.

The rearrangement uses TRBV13 and TRBJ2-7, with 8 bases that match TRBD1. This CDR3 is built from 15 residues. Germline trimming cut 6 bases from V and 0 bases from J; bases unmatched to any gene: 7. Germline V gene sequence: CDR1 PRHDT, CDR2 FYEKMQ (reference sequence). CDR3 in amino acids: CASRNRDRNSYEQYF. In DNA form, the CDR3 reads TGTGCCAGCAGGAACCGGGACAGGAACTCCTACGAGCAGTACTTC.

The chain carries TRBV9 and TRBJ2-1; a possible D gene is TRBD2 (7 bases). There are 15 residues in the CDR3. Trimming cost V 3 bases and J 5 bases, with 15 bases left between them. CDR1 and CDR2 (germline): SGDLS, YYNGEE. This chain's CDR3 is CASSASGGAHNEQFF. Here the CDR3 DNA reads TGTGCCAGCAGCGCCTCGGGGGGCGCCCACAATGAGCAGTTCTTC.